The TCR beta chain under discussion was sequenced for a study of spatial heterogeneity in lung cancer. Study-wide results and limits: The study found that expanded intratumoral alpha and beta TCR counts tracked tumor mutation counts.

The sample's time point: sample taken at primary tumor resection. Each CDR3 protein is one row after TCRdb ran MiXCR on the 5' RACE reads. In the table there are about 1,800 distinct CDR3 sequences, 5% to 6.5% of which are singletons. This clonotype was counted at least ten times. The target antigen is unknown. V lost 0 bases and J lost 7, with 3 bases in between. The CDR3 runs 11 residues. Germline values: CDR1 LGHDT, CDR2 YNNKEL (reference sequence). The chain combines TRBV3-1 with TRBJ1-2; D gene unclear. The sample was lung tumor tissue, taken at surgery. This receptor was taken from a male donor with early-stage non-small cell lung cancer. CDR3 DNA: TGTGCCAGCAGCCAAGATGGTGGCTACACCTTC. This sequence encodes CASSQDGGYTF.